The present T cell receptor (beta chain) was sequenced within a study of regulatory T cells in long-lasting Graves disease. This CDR3 region has 14 residues. CDR1 is LNHDA and CDR2 is SQIVND in the germline V gene (reference sequence). Only a few counts were recorded for this clonotype. Arm-PCR of CDR3 regions with iRepertoire HTBI primers generated TCR beta libraries. A single record per CDR3 protein comes from TCRdb applying MiXCR to the multiplex PCR reads. The top ten clones hold 8% to 10% of a sample with roughly 560,000 distinct CDR3 sequences, approximately 12% of them seen once. Time point: newly diagnosed GD, antithyroid drugs for less than 3 months. Scientists built the TCR library using RNA that was extracted from PBMCs. This same sample was also part of a study on T cells in Graves' hyperthyroidism and ophthalmopathy.

The chain couples TRBV19 to TRBJ2-2, with D tentatively TRBD2 (5 bases). The sequencing here drew on peripheral blood mononuclear cells (PBMCs), taken at new diagnosis, from a patient treated with antithyroid drugs. The clonotype comes from a young woman with Graves disease. The CDR3 loop is CAVGSGSNTGELFF. The CDR3 DNA reads TGTGCAGTAGGGAGTGGTTCGAACACCGGGGAGCTGTTTTTT.